This entry concerns a single T cell receptor (beta chain). Authors' methods: Nucleated cell counts were estimated from reference gene primer amplification. Repertoires were generated with immunoSEQ multiplex PCR, while TCRdb's copy carries only in-frame clones and drops some. V and J calls and clone size come straight from that table; D and trimming were deduced from the DNA. The sample shows around 95,000 clones, around 85% of them seen only once. The record originates from a study of blood T cell repertoires in COVID-19. In the study overall: Italy, Spain and the United States were the sources of the convalescent and acute COVID-19 samples.

V trimming: 4 bases; J trimming: 4 bases; junction bases outside the gene matches: 3. CDR1 MNHEY and CDR2 SVGAGI come from the germline V gene. The length of the CDR3 is 13 residues. The J gene is TRBJ1-2, the V gene TRBV6-5; 7 positions match TRBD1. The sequencing sample was made of peripheral blood. The source of this sequence is a woman of 80 years or more with acute or convalescent COVID-19. This CDR3 is CASSSTGAYGYTF. In DNA form, the CDR3 reads TGTGCCAGCAGTTCAACAGGGGCCTATGGCTACACCTTC.